The T cell receptor beta chain described here comes from a study of control samples from healthy donors and cancer patients. Repertoires were generated with immunoSEQ multiplex PCR, while TCRdb's copy carries only in-frame clones and drops some. The data show approximately 100,000 clones, with 90% seen just once and 3.5% to 4.5% held by the top ten. V gave up 5 bases and J gave up 1 base, with 12 bases separating them. There are 14 residues in the CDR3. Germline values: CDR1 SGHRS, CDR2 YFSETQ. This clone was seen once. The chain uses TRBV5-1 and TRBJ1-1, with a weak D call TRBD1 (5 bases). This TCR came from a woman aged 18 to 35 in good health. Sequenced: blood. The CDR3 spells CASSSSGQNTEAFF. Here the CDR3 DNA reads TGCGCCAGCAGTTCCTCTGGACAGAACACTGAAGCTTTCTTT.